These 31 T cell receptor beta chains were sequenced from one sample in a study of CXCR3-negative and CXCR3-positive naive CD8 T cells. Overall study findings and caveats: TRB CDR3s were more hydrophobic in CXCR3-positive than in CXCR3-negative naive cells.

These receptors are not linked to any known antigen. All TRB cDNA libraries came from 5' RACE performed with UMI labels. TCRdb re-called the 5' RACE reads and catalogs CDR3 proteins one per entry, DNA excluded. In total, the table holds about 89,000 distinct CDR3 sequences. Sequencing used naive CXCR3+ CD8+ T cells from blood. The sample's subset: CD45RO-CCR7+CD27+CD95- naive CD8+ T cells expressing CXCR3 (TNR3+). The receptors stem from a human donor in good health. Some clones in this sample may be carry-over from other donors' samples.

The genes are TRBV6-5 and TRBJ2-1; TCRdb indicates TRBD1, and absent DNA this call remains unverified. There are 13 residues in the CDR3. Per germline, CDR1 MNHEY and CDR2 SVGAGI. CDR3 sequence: CASTQARGNEQFF.

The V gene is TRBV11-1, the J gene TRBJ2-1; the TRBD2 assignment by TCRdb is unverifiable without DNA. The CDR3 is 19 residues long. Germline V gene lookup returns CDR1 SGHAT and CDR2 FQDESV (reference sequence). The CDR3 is CASSSTGTSGSGSYNEQFF.

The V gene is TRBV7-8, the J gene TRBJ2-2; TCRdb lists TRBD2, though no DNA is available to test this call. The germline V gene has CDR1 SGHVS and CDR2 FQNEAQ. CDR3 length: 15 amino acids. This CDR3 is CASSLGTSNTGELFF. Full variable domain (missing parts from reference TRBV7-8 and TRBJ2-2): GAGVSQSPRYKVAKRGQDVALRCDPISGHVSLFWYQQALGQGPEFLTYFQNEAQLDKSGLPSDRFFAERPEGSVSTLKIQRTQQEDSAVYLCASSLGTSNTGELFFGEGSRLTVL.

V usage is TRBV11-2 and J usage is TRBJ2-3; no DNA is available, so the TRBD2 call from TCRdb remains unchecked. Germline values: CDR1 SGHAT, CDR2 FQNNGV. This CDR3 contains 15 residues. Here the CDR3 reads CASSSPSGVTDTQYF.

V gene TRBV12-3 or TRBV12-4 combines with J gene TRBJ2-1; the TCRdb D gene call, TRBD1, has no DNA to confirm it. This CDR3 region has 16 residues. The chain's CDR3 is CASSLDAGESYNEQFF.

The CDR3 here is CASSFEAGGEEQYF. The chain links TRBV28 to TRBJ2-7; TCRdb's D call of TRBD2 is untestable without DNA. The CDR3 runs to 14 residues. Looked up from germline, CDR1 is MDHEN and CDR2 is SYDVKM.

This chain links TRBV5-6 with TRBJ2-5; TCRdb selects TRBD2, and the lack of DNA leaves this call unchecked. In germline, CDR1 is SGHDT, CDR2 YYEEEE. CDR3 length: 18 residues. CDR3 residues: CASRSLLAWREDQETQYF.

This CDR3 reads CASGFNQPQHF. The J gene is TRBJ1-5, the V gene TRBV27. CDR3 size: 11 residues. Looked up from germline, CDR1 is MNHEY and CDR2 is SMNVEV (reference sequence).

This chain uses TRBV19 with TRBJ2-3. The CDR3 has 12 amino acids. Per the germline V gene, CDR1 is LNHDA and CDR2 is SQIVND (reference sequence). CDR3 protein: CATTDSTDTQYF.

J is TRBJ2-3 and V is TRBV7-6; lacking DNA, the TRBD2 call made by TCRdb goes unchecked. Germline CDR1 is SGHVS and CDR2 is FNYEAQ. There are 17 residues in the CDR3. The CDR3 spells CASSPRTSGRDADTQYF.

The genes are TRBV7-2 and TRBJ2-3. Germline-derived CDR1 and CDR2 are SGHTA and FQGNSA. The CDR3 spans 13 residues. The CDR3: CASSPDFGDTQYF.

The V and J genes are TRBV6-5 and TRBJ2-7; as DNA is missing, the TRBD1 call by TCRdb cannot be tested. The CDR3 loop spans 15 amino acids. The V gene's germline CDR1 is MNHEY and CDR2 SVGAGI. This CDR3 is CASSYDQGESYEQYF.

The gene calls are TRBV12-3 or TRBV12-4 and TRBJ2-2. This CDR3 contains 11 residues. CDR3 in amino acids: CASHYTGELFF.

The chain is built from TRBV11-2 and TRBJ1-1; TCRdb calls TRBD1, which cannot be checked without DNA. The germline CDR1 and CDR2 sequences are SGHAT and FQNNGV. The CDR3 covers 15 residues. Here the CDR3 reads CASSLTGSPSTEAFF.

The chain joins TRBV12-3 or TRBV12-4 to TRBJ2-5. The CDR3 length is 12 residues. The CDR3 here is CASGEAQETQYF.

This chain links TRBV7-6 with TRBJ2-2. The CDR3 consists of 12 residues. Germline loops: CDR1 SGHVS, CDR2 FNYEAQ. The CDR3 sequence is CASSGNTGELFF.

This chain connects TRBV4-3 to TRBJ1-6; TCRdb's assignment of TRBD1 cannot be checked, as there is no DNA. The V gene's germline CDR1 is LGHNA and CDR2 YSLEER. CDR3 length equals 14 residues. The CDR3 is CASSPGTGVSPLHF.

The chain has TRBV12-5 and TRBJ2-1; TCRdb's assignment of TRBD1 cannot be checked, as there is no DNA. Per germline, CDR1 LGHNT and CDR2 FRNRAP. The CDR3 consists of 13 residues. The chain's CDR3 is CASGLQGYNEQFF.

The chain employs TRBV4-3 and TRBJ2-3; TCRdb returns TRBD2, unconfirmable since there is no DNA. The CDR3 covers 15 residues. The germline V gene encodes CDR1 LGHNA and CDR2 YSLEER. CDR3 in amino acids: CASSQSGGVTDTQYF.

This CDR3 is CASSRGDWQYF. The rearrangement uses TRBV28 and TRBJ2-3; TCRdb's D call, TRBD1, is unchecked because there is no DNA. The germline V gene encodes CDR1 MDHEN and CDR2 SYDVKM. The CDR3 loop spans 11 amino acids.

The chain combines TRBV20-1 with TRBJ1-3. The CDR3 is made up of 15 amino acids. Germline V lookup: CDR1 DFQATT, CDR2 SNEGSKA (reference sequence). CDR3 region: CSALDIEGSGNTIYF.

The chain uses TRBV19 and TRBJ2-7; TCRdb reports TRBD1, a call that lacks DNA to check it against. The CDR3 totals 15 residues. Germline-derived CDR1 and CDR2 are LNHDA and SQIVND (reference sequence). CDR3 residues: CASSRGGGGRDEQYF.

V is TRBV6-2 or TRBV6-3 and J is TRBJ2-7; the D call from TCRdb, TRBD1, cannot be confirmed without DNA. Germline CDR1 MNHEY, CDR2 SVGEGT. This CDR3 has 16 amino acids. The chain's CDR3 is CASSYISGDRAYEQYF.

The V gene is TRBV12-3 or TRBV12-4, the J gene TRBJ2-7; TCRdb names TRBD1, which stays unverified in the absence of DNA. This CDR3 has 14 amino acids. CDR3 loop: CASSFSERASEQYF.

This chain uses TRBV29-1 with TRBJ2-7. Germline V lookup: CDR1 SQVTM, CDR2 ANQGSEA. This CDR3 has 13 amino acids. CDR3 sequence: CSVRPDSSYEQYF.

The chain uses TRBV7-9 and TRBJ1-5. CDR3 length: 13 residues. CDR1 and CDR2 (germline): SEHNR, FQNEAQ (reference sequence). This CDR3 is CASSFTDGQPQHF.

The CDR3 loop is CASSLAEGTEQYF. This chain links TRBV5-1 with TRBJ2-7; absent DNA, TCRdb's TRBD1 call cannot be checked. This CDR3 contains 13 residues. The germline V gene encodes CDR1 SGHRS and CDR2 YFSETQ.

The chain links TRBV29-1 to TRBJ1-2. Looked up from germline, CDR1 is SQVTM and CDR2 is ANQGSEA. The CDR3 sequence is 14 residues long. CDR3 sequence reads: CSVELGTAIYGYTF.

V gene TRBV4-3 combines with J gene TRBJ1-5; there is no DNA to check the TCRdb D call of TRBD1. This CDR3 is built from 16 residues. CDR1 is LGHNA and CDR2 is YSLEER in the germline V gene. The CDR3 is CASSQLSGTGGQPQHF.

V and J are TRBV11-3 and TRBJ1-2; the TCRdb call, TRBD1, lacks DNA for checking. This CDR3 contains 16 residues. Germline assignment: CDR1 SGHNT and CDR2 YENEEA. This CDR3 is CASSPTGPLANYGYTF.

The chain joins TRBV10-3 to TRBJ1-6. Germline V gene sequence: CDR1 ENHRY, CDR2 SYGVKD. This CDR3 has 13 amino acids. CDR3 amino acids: CAISDEAGSPLHF.